This T cell receptor beta chain was observed in a study of glioma-infiltrating T cells after dendritic cell vaccination. Only in-frame clones appear in the TCRdb table, and some are missing; sequencing was by immunoSEQ multiplex PCR. The sample yields approximately 82,000 clones, roughly 90% seen once. The CDR3 is made up of 14 amino acids. CDR1 is SGHDT and CDR2 is YYEEEE in the germline V gene. The ends were cut back, 1 base at V and 4 bases at J, with 9 bases in the middle. The sequence was obtained from a human donor with glioblastoma. The sequenced sample was blood, obtained before dendritic cell vaccination. V gene TRBV5-6 combines with J gene TRBJ1-5; tentatively, D is TRBD1 (5 bases). DNA for the CDR3: TGTGCCAGCAGCTTGAGGGGTAGGAATCAGCCCCAGCATTTT. Translation gives CASSLRGRNQPQHF.